The clone carrying this TCR beta chain showed up just once. Profiled with immunoSEQ multiplex PCR; TCRdb holds only in-frame clones, not every one. The data hold some 140,000 clones, with roughly 84% observed a single time. This record belongs to a study of blood T cell repertoires in COVID-19. Those who participated ranged in age from about 18 to 89 years and resided in about two dozen US areas. Sequencing was performed on PBMCs or T cells enriched from blood (not recorded which). The receptor comes from a man aged 40-50 years with acute COVID-19.

CDR3 sequence reads: CASSSTGISSYNEQFF. The CDR3 region has the DNA TGTGCCAGCAGTTCCACAGGGATCAGCTCCTACAATGAGCAGTTCTTC. This chain uses TRBV28 with TRBJ2-1; D is perhaps TRBD1 (6 bases). CDR3 length equals 16 residues. CDR1 and CDR2 (germline): MDHEN, SYDVKM. The germline V and J ends were trimmed by 4 bases and 0 bases, with 13 bases remaining between them.